The 10 T cell receptor beta chains below come from one sample, sequenced in a study of cytomegalovirus exposure and HLA in healthy donors. In the PCR, 60 Vbeta and 13 Jbeta primers were used. Measured with immunoSEQ multiplex PCR; TCRdb has only the in-frame clones, and not every one. The sample holds approximately 190,000 clones, 65% to 85% seen once. The sequenced sample was PBMCs. The origin of the receptors is a man aged 50 to 59 in good health and CMV-seronegative.

The genes are TRBV4-3 and TRBJ2-1; a possible D gene is TRBD1 (6 bases). The CDR3 covers 16 residues. Germline CDR1 reads LGHNA; CDR2 reads YSLEER. V lost 0 bases to trimming and J lost 8 bases, with 17 bases between them. CDR3 nucleotides: TGCGCCAGCAGCCAAGATAAGAAAGGGAAGGGGGATGAGCAGTTCTTC. Translation: CASSQDKKGKGDEQFF.

The V call is TRBV27, the J call TRBJ2-7; D not certain. Germline assignment: CDR1 MNHEY and CDR2 SMNVEV (reference sequence). The CDR3 length is 14 residues. Trimming left V 5 bases short and J 7 bases short, with 18 bases between. Here the CDR3 reads CASSATPFKREQYF. The CDR3, as DNA: TGTGCCAGCAGTGCTACACCGTTCAAGAGGGAGCAGTACTTC.

The chain joins TRBV18 to TRBJ1-6, with 9 bases fitting TRBD1. The CDR3 is made up of 14 amino acids. The germline V gene has CDR1 KGHSH and CDR2 LQKENI. V shed 3 bases, J shed 7 bases, and the junction held 1 base outside the gene matches. CDR3 region: CASSPGQGNSPLHF. DNA of the CDR3: TGTGCCAGCTCACCCGGACAGGGGAATTCACCCCTCCACTTT.

The chain joins TRBV10-3 to TRBJ2-2; 10 bases align to TRBD1. Germline trimming cut 7 bases from V and 3 bases from J; bases unmatched to any gene: 8. Germline-derived CDR1 and CDR2 are ENHRY and SYGVKD. This CDR3 comprises 16 residues. The CDR3 here is CAINQGTGAYTGELFF. DNA for the CDR3: TGTGCCATCAACCAAGGGACAGGGGCTTACACCGGGGAGCTGTTTTTT.

The chain has TRBV6-1 and TRBJ2-7; 9 positions match TRBD2. There are 14 residues in the CDR3. V shed 3 bases, J shed 3 bases, and the junction held 3 bases outside the gene matches. The V gene's germline CDR1 is MNHNS and CDR2 SASEGT. CDR3 nucleotide sequence: TGTGCCAGCAGTGATTATAGCGGGGGCTACGAGCAGTACTTC. It codes for CASSDYSGGYEQYF.

The genes are TRBV7-9 and TRBJ1-4; tentative D call: TRBD1 (5 bases). Germline values: CDR1 SEHNR, CDR2 FQNEAQ (reference sequence). The V end was cut by 2 bases, the J end by 8 bases, with 15 bases between. CDR3 length: 15 amino acids. This chain's CDR3 is CASSLSGTKREKLFF. The CDR3 DNA follows: TGTGCCAGCAGCTTATCGGGGACTAAAAGGGAAAAACTGTTTTTT.

The chain has TRBV15 and TRBJ2-7; TRBD2 is a possible D gene (6 bases). The ends were cut back, 3 bases at V and 1 base at J, with 16 bases in the middle. Germline loops: CDR1 LNHNV, CDR2 YYDKDF (reference sequence). The CDR3 loop spans 16 amino acids. The DNA for the CDR3 is TGTGCCACCAGCAGTTCCGTTGGGACTTTTTCCTACGAGCAGTACTTC. This sequence encodes CATSSSVGTFSYEQYF.

This clone was seen a handful of times. J is TRBJ2-5 and V is TRBV10-2; tentative D call: TRBD2 (6 bases). This CDR3 region has 14 residues. V shed 8 bases and J shed 4 bases, with 17 bases lying between them. CDR1 WSHSY and CDR2 SAAADI come from the germline V gene. The CDR3 DNA follows: TGCGCCAGCGGGGGAAGGGAGGTCGGAGAGACCCAGTACTTC. It specifies CASGGREVGETQYF.

This clone was recorded only once. The rearrangement joins TRBV7-9 to TRBJ2-7; D is ambiguous. V was shortened by 5 bases and J by 6 bases, with 17 bases between the two germline ends. Germline CDR1 reads SEHNR; CDR2 reads FQNEAQ (reference sequence). The CDR3 totals 14 residues. The CDR3 loop is CASSVESPLSEQYF. As DNA, the CDR3 is TGTGCCAGCAGCGTAGAGAGTCCCCTCTCCGAGCAGTACTTC.

This clone has just a few counts. The genes are TRBV2 and TRBJ1-1; the D gene is possibly TRBD1 (6 bases). CDR3 length: 13 amino acids. The ends were cut back, 7 bases at V and 1 base at J, with 10 bases in the middle. The germline CDR1 and CDR2 sequences are SNHLY and FYNNEI. Here the CDR3 reads CASMSGANTEAFF. CDR3 bases: TGTGCCAGCATGTCAGGGGCGAACACTGAAGCTTTCTTT.